What follows is one T cell receptor beta chain and its context. The data were obtained in a study of blood T cells in healthy people across ages. Then a second PCR, running roughly 7 to 11 cycles, was carried out with a sample-barcoded 5' primer and a J-beta primer mix. One entry per CDR3 protein, called by TCRdb with MiXCR from the 5' RACE reads. Here the sample spans over 750,000 distinct CDR3 sequences, around a quarter being singletons. The data were also submitted as part of a second study, on T cells of mothers and their children.

Sequences were obtained from blood. The sequence was obtained from a boy younger than 18 in good health.

The CDR3 DNA is TGTGCCACCGCGGGGACAGGGGGCGTTTGGGGCCAAGAGACCCAGTACTTC. It yields the protein CATAGTGGVWGQETQYF. The V call is TRBV27, the J call TRBJ2-5; 12 bases map to TRBD1. CDR1 and CDR2 from the germline V gene are MNHEY and SMNVEV (reference sequence). V dropped 10 bases and J dropped 1; count of bases not matched to a gene: 13. The CDR3 runs to 17 residues.